Below, 13 T cell receptor beta chains from the same sample are listed, as sequenced in a study of control samples from healthy donors and cancer patients. Here immunoSEQ multiplex PCR was the method, and the copy in TCRdb shows in-frame clones only, minus some. This sample has some 39,000 clones; over 70% occur once, and the top ten carry roughly 21%. Sequenced: PBMCs. The source of these receptors is a woman aged 55-70 years with lung cancer.

This clone is categorized as medium-sized (0.01 to 0.1%). The chain links TRBV7-3 to TRBJ2-1, with TRBD2 matching over 9 bases. CDR1 is SGHTA and CDR2 is FQGTGA in the germline V gene. Losses at the gene ends were 4 bases for V and 7 bases for J; bases not matched to a gene: 8. The CDR3 runs to 15 residues. In nucleotides, the CDR3 is TGTGCCAGCAGCTCTGGAGGGAGCGGGAGGAATGAGCAGTTCTTC. Its translation is CASSSGGSGRNEQFF.

J is TRBJ1-6 and V is TRBV7-2; D remains ambiguous. The CDR3 extends over 12 amino acids. Trimming took 3 bases from V and 7 from J, leaving 4 bases between them. Germline CDR1 reads SGHTA; CDR2 reads FQGNSA. The CDR3 DNA sequence: TGTGCCAGCAGCTTTCAGAATTCACCCCTCCACTTT. Residues: CASSFQNSPLHF.

The CDR3: CASSPPYRRVPEKLFF. The CDR3, as DNA: TGTGCCAGCTCACCACCGTATAGGAGAGTTCCTGAAAAACTGTTTTTT. The chain combines TRBV18 with TRBJ1-4, with D uncertain. The germline V and J ends were trimmed by 0 bases and 7 bases, with 15 bases remaining between them. The CDR3 extends over 16 amino acids. Germline CDR1 reads KGHSH; CDR2 reads LQKENI.

The chain employs TRBV5-6 and TRBJ2-3, with TRBD2 matching over 9 bases. Losses at the gene ends were 5 bases for V and 1 base for J; bases not matched to a gene: 2. Looked up from germline, CDR1 is SGHDT and CDR2 is YYEEEE. This CDR3 region has 14 residues. CDR3 sequence reads: CASRGLARTDTQYF. The DNA for the CDR3 is TGTGCCAGCAGAGGACTAGCGCGCACAGATACGCAGTATTTT.

V usage is TRBV6-6 and J usage is TRBJ1-6; D may be TRBD1 (5 bases). This CDR3 comprises 13 residues. V dropped 7 bases and J dropped 7 bases, with 11 bases sitting between them. Germline V gene lookup returns CDR1 MNHNY and CDR2 SVGAGI (reference sequence). This CDR3 is CASITGVNSPLHF. The DNA for the CDR3 is TGTGCCAGCATTACAGGAGTAAATTCACCCCTCCACTTT.

V usage is TRBV19 and J usage is TRBJ1-1, with D tentatively TRBD1 (5 bases). CDR1 and CDR2 from the germline V gene are LNHDA and SQIVND (reference sequence). The V end was cut by 0 bases, the J end by 2 bases, with 10 bases between. CDR3 length: 15 amino acids. This CDR3 reads CASSIDSDSNTEAFF. CDR3 bases: TGTGCCAGTAGTATAGATAGCGACAGTAACACTGAAGCTTTCTTT.

This clone occurred a few times. This chain links TRBV6-5 with TRBJ2-7; TRBD2 matches 8 bases. Unmatched junction bases numbered 5, after V lost 4 bases and J lost 0 bases. Germline CDR1 and CDR2: MNHEY and SVGAGI. This CDR3 has 15 residues. CDR3 in DNA: TGTGCCAGCAGTTCCGCGGGGGGCCCCTCCTACGAGCAGTACTTC. Protein product: CASSSAGGPSYEQYF.

This chain links TRBV6-5 with TRBJ2-7, with TRBD2 identical over 8 bases. The CDR3 extends over 14 amino acids. In germline, CDR1 is MNHEY, CDR2 SVGAGI. The J segment lost 3 bases and the V segment lost 8 bases, leaving 9 bases of the junction unmatched. Here the CDR3 reads CASGSTGGGYEQYF. Here the CDR3 DNA reads TGTGCCAGCGGATCGACGGGAGGGGGCTACGAGCAGTACTTC.

This chain uses TRBV3-1 (or the pseudogene TRBV3-2) with TRBJ1-5, with 7 bases that match TRBD1. The germline V gene has CDR1 LGHDT and CDR2 YNNKEL (reference sequence). Trimming removed 9 bases from V and 7 bases from J; junction bases left unmatched: 15. This CDR3 is built from 15 residues. The CDR3 sequence: CARRQGRPAGQPQHF. The DNA for the CDR3 is TGTGCCAGGAGACAGGGTAGGCCCGCGGGGCAGCCCCAGCATTTT.

The chain links TRBV27 to TRBJ1-2, with D possibly matching TRBD1 (6 bases). The CDR3 length is 12 residues. V was shortened by 5 bases and J by 5 bases, with 9 bases between the two germline ends. The germline V gene encodes CDR1 MNHEY and CDR2 SMNVEV (reference sequence). CDR3 nucleotides: TGTGCCAGCAGTCTACAGGGATATGGCTACACCTTC. It is translated as CASSLQGYGYTF.

This chain joins TRBV28 and TRBJ2-1; the D gene is possibly TRBD2 (5 bases). The CDR3 consists of 14 residues. V lost 4 bases and J lost 5, with 12 bases in between. CDR1 and CDR2 from the germline V gene are MDHEN and SYDVKM. CDR3 residues: CASSSPGGNNEQFF. For the CDR3, the DNA is TGTGCCAGCAGTTCCCCCGGAGGTAACAATGAGCAGTTCTTC.

The V gene is TRBV5-1, the J gene TRBJ2-5; TRBD2 agrees at 15 bases. There are 17 residues in the CDR3. V shed 4 bases, J shed 4 bases, and the junction held 8 bases outside the gene matches. Looked up from germline, CDR1 is SGHRS and CDR2 is YFSETQ. The CDR3 DNA reads as TGCGCCAGCAGCAGGACTAGCGGGGGGGTCGCTCGAGAGACCCAGTACTTC. Encoded protein: CASSRTSGGVARETQYF. Full variable domain (remainder filled in from reference TRBV5-1 and TRBJ2-5): KAGVTQTPRYLIKTRGQQVTLSCSPISGHRSVSWYQQTPGQGLQFLFEYFSETQRNKGNFPGRFSGRQFSNSRSEMNVSTLELGDSALYLCASSRTSGGVARETQYFGPGTRLLVL.

The J gene is TRBJ1-1, the V gene TRBV15; unclear D gene. Germline assignment: CDR1 LNHNV and CDR2 YYDKDF (reference sequence). Trimming took off 8 bases at V and 11 bases at J, with 15 bases between the two ends. CDR3 length: 11 amino acids. This chain's CDR3 is CATSGEVGAFF. In DNA form, the CDR3 reads TGTGCCACCTCCGGCGAAGTGGGTGCTTTCTTT.